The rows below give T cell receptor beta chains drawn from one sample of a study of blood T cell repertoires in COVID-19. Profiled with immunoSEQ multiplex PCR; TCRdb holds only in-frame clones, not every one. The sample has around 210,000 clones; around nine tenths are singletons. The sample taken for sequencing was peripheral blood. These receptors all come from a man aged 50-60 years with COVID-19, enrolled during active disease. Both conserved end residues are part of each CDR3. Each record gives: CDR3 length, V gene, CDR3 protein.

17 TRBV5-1 CASSRPGGLSSYNEQFF
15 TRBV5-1 CASSRDIGSSYEQYF
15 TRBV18 CASSPPGGGYNEQFF
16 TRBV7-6 CASSLNTWTGGETQYF
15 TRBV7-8 CASSLRDSYNSPLHF
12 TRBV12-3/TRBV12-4 CASSWGEETQYF
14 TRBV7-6 CASSRGQGNSPLHF
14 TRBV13 CASSPGDPRSEQYF
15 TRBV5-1 CASSILAEEKETQYF
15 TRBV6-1 CASSERTANTGELFF
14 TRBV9 CASSDRDSQETQYF
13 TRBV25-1 CASSALRRGEAFF
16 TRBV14 CASSQRLAGLPVEQYF
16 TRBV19 CASSIDGGHSGNTIYF
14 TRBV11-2 CASSLEQGGFGYTF
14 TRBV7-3 CASSLGAEQETQYF
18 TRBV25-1 CASSEGTGLFSGANVLTF
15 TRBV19 CASSMGTGPGVWQYF
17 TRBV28 CASTGQAGGSYNSPLHF
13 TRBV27 CASSHDRAGEQYF
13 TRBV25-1 CASTPSGLAEQYF
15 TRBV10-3 CAINGLAGGIGTQYF
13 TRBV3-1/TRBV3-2 CASSQFPDSPLHF
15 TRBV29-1 CSVGQGAHGGTEAFF
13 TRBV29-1 CSGKPRETGELFF
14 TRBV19 CASSTSRSLGTQYF
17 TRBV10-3 CAIRPSGQGASGNTIYF
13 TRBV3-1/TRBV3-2 CASSQRGHYEQYF
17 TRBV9 CASSVTGLAGAQETQYF
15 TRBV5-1 CASRVGGRRADTQYF
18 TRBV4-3 CASSQPPVRVLSGNTIYF
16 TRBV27 CASSLQGGRVSNEQYF
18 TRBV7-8 CASSTGQGPLSSTDTQYF
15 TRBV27 CASRQLSIGQETQYF
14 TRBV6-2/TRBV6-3 CASSYGGGTDTQYF
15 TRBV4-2 CASSRSGQGEGTQYF
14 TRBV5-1 CASSLPGQQETQYF
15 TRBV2 CASSPQGTSNYGYTF
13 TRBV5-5 CASSLVAVEKLFF
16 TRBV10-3 CAISSGQGALSYEQYF
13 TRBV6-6 CASSPRGDTEAFF
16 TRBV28 CASNRPRTGGFTEAFF
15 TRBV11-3 CASSLVAGRYNEQFF
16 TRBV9 CASSVDGSGQYSPLHF
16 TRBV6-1 CASSAPGQGSFAEAFF
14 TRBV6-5 CASSPQGSNTEAFF
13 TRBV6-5 CASRTTGNTEAFF
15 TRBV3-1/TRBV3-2 CASSQLSGGYTEAFF
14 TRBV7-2 CASSFQGAGEKLFF
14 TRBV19 CASEATSGANVLTF
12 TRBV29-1 CSVVTGITEAFF
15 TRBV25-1 CASRAPGQLGEKLFF
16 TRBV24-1 CATSDLSGGADNEQFF
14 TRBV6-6 CASSSQPGVYEQYF
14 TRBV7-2 CASSRTSVAYEQYF
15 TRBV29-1 CSVVSIAGAYNEQFF